These 18 T cell receptor beta chains came from one sample sequenced in a study of cytomegalovirus exposure and HLA in healthy donors. The method was immunoSEQ multiplex PCR; TCRdb's version includes in-frame clones alone and lacks a portion of them. The repertoire holds more than 90,000 clones, with more than 85% as singletons. Sequencing input: PBMCs. The receptors were sampled from a man aged 18 to 30 in good health and CMV-seropositive.

The chain uses TRBV19 and TRBJ2-1; no reliable D call. Germline V gene lookup returns CDR1 LNHDA and CDR2 SQIVND (reference sequence). V was pared by 7 bases and J by 5 bases, with 15 bases between. This CDR3 spans 14 amino acids. The CDR3 reads CASTRLGSHNEQFF. CDR3 sequence (DNA): TGTGCCAGTACTCGCTTGGGCAGTCACAATGAGCAGTTCTTC.

The chain joins TRBV7-9 to TRBJ2-5; D is unclear. V was clipped by 2 bases and J by 5 bases, with 9 bases between them. Germline V gene sequence: CDR1 SEHNR, CDR2 FQNEAQ (reference sequence). This CDR3 has 13 residues. The CDR3 loop is CASSLMMGETQYF. The CDR3, as DNA: TGTGCCAGCAGCTTAATGATGGGCGAGACCCAGTACTTC.

This clone is a singleton in its sample. V and J are TRBV5-4 and TRBJ1-2; D not certain. This CDR3 has 13 residues. The V and J ends lost 1 base and 5 bases respectively, with 9 bases between them. Germline V CDR1 and CDR2: SGHNT, YYREEE (reference sequence). CDR3 protein: CASSLKRSYGYTF. CDR3 bases: TGTGCCAGCAGCTTGAAGAGATCATATGGCTACACCTTC.

This clone was observed a handful of times. The chain combines TRBV7-2 with TRBJ1-2; TRBD1 matches at 7 bases. Unmatched junction bases numbered 18, after V lost 5 bases and J lost 6 bases. Germline CDR1 reads SGHTA; CDR2 reads FQGNSA. This CDR3 comprises 17 residues. In DNA, the CDR3 is TGTGCCAGCAGCCCCTCTGGGACAGAATCCGGAAGCGATGGCTACACCTTC. Amino acid sequence: CASSPSGTESGSDGYTF.

V usage is TRBV19 and J usage is TRBJ2-3, with no clear D. This CDR3 comprises 15 residues. In germline, CDR1 is LNHDA, CDR2 SQIVND (reference sequence). The germline V and J ends were trimmed by 1 base and 4 bases, with 12 bases remaining between them. CDR3 in amino acids: CASSIVGQKSDTQYF. The CDR3 DNA sequence: TGTGCCAGTAGTATAGTTGGGCAGAAATCAGATACGCAGTATTTT.

The gene calls are TRBV5-1 and TRBJ2-2, with D tentatively TRBD1 (5 bases). Trimming removed 2 bases at V and 2 bases at J, with 7 bases between. The CDR3 spans 14 residues. CDR1 is SGHRS, CDR2 YFSETQ, per germline. DNA for the CDR3: TGCGCCAGCAGCTTAAGGGGAAACACCGGGGAGCTGTTTTTT. This translates into CASSLRGNTGELFF.

This chain connects TRBV7-8 to TRBJ1-5, with D tentatively TRBD1 (6 bases). CDR3 length: 15 residues. V gave up 5 bases and J gave up 1 base, with 12 bases separating them. The germline gives CDR1 SGHVS, CDR2 FQNEAQ. CDR3 residues: CASSVQGTSNQPQHF. CDR3 nucleotide sequence: TGTGCCAGCAGCGTACAGGGCACGAGCAATCAGCCCCAGCATTTT. The full variable domain, with the rest looked up from reference TRBV7-8 and TRBJ1-5, is GAGVSQSPRYKVAKRGQDVALRCDPISGHVSLFWYQQALGQGPEFLTYFQNEAQLDKSGLPSDRFFAERPEGSVSTLKIQRTQQEDSAVYLCASSVQGTSNQPQHFGDGTRLSIL.

V and J are TRBV13 and TRBJ2-5; 8 positions match TRBD2. This CDR3 contains 15 residues. The germline CDR1 and CDR2 sequences are PRHDT and FYEKMQ (reference sequence). The V gene end was trimmed by 4 bases and the J gene end by 4 bases; junction bases not matched to a gene: 8. The CDR3 coding sequence is TGTGCCAGCAGCTCTAGCCGGGGGGGAGGAGAGACCCAGTACTTC. Its protein is CASSSSRGGGETQYF.

The chain uses TRBV5-5 and TRBJ1-1; D perhaps matches TRBD1 (5 bases). Trimming left V 6 bases short and J 1 base short, with 13 bases between. CDR1 is SGHKS, CDR2 YYEKEE, per germline (reference sequence). This CDR3 is built from 14 residues. The CDR3 coding sequence is TGTGCCAGCACCACGGTGCAGGGGAACACTGAAGCTTTCTTT. Amino acids: CASTTVQGNTEAFF.

V and J are TRBV4-2 and TRBJ1-4, with D unclear. This CDR3 contains 17 residues. The V gene lost 0 bases and the J gene lost 5 bases, with 16 bases spanning the gap. Germline CDR1 reads LGHNA; CDR2 reads YNFKEQ. Here the CDR3 reads CASSQDLSRIRNEKLFF. DNA of the CDR3: TGTGCCAGCAGCCAAGATCTTTCGAGGATTAGAAATGAAAAACTGTTTTTT.

The chain is built from TRBV2 and TRBJ2-7; 9 nucleotides match TRBD1. Germline V CDR1 and CDR2: SNHLY, FYNNEI. The CDR3 runs 15 residues. J gave up 3 bases and V 8 bases, and 11 bases lay outside the gene matches. CDR3 nucleotide sequence: TGTGCCAGCCATTACTCCGGGACAGGGTTCTACGAGCAGTACTTC. It encodes CASHYSGTGFYEQYF. The full variable domain, rest sourced from reference TRBV2 and TRBJ2-7, is EPEVTQTPSHQVTQMGQEVILRCVPISNHLYFYWYRQILGQKVEFLVSFYNNEISEKSEIFDDQFSVERPDGSNFTLKIRSTKLEDSAMYFCASHYSGTGFYEQYFGPGTRLTVT.

V usage is TRBV6-6 and J usage is TRBJ2-1; weak D call: TRBD2 (5 bases). Deletions cut 0 bases from V and 9 bases from J, with 12 bases between. The CDR3 contains 14 residues. Per germline, CDR1 MNHNY and CDR2 SVGAGI (reference sequence). The CDR3 is CASSYSVPRVEQFF. In nucleotides, the CDR3 is TGTGCCAGCAGTTACTCGGTCCCGCGGGTTGAGCAGTTCTTC.

The chain joins TRBV18 to TRBJ2-1, with TRBD1 as a possible D gene (6 bases). This CDR3 spans 13 amino acids. V was pared by 3 bases and J by 7 bases, with 10 bases between. Germline V CDR1 and CDR2: KGHSH, LQKENI. CDR3 protein: CASSPPGANEQFF. The CDR3 bases are TGTGCCAGCTCACCCCCAGGGGCGAATGAGCAGTTCTTC.

This chain links TRBV7-2 with TRBJ2-1; 14 nucleotides align to TRBD2. V shed 5 bases and J 0 bases; nucleotides not matched to a gene: 6. The CDR3 runs to 18 residues. Germline V gene lookup returns CDR1 SGHTA and CDR2 FQGNSA. CDR3: CASSTGTSGRSSYNEQFF. CDR3 DNA sequence: TGTGCCAGCAGCACCGGGACTAGCGGGAGAAGCTCCTACAATGAGCAGTTCTTC.

V usage is TRBV29-1 and J usage is TRBJ1-2; perhaps TRBD1 as D (6 bases). The CDR3 has 13 amino acids. Germline loops: CDR1 SQVTM, CDR2 ANQGSEA. V lost 7 bases and J lost 3, with 15 bases in between. CDR3 sequence reads: CSAQGRGDYGYTF. In DNA form, the CDR3 reads TGCAGCGCCCAGGGGCGGGGGGACTATGGCTACACCTTC.

The chain uses TRBV19 and TRBJ1-2; the D gene is possibly TRBD1 (5 bases). The CDR3 totals 15 residues. V shed 5 bases and J shed 1 base, with 14 bases lying between them. CDR1 LNHDA and CDR2 SQIVND come from the germline V gene (reference sequence). The CDR3 reads CASSLTENFNYGYTF. CDR3 in DNA: TGTGCCAGTAGTTTGACAGAAAATTTTAACTATGGCTACACCTTC.

The J gene is TRBJ2-7, the V gene TRBV7-6, with D hard to call. CDR3 length equals 14 residues. Per germline, CDR1 SGHVS and CDR2 FNYEAQ. Trimming cost V 1 base and J 2 bases, with 9 bases left between them. CDR3 coding DNA: TGTGCCAGCAGCTTAGTTATCGGTCCCTACGAGCAGTACTTC. This encodes CASSLVIGPYEQYF.

This rearrangement joins TRBV6-5 to TRBJ2-1, with D perhaps TRBD2 (7 bases). The CDR3 has 16 amino acids. The V and J ends lost 0 bases and 2 bases respectively, with 11 bases between them. The V gene's germline CDR1 is MNHEY and CDR2 SVGAGI. The CDR3 sequence is CASSYSGRGPYNEQFF. For the CDR3, the DNA is TGTGCCAGCAGTTACTCAGGGCGGGGGCCCTACAATGAGCAGTTCTTC.